The source of this T cell receptor beta chain is a study of radiotherapy plus CTLA-4 blockade in lung cancer. TCRdb keeps only in-frame clones here, not all; method: immunoSEQ multiplex PCR. The sample records 40,000 to 50,000 clones, about 81% being singletons. The starting material was peripheral blood, obtained from a patient treated with radiotherapy plus ipilimumab. This TCR was sampled from a human donor with non-small cell lung cancer who had stable disease on radiotherapy plus ipilimumab.

The CDR3 loop reads CASSLSGTSSYNEQFF. The CDR3 region has the DNA TGTGCCAGCAGCTTAAGCGGGACCAGCTCCTACAATGAGCAGTTCTTC. The V call is TRBV7-3, the J call TRBJ2-1; tentatively, D is TRBD2 (6 bases). CDR3 length: 16 residues. Per the germline V gene, CDR1 is SGHTA and CDR2 is FQGTGA. Trimming removed 1 base at V and 0 bases at J, with 10 bases between.